A selection of T cell receptor beta chains follows, all from one sample in a study of blood T cell repertoires in COVID-19. Libraries were prepared by immunoSEQ multiplex PCR; TCRdb keeps only in-frame clonotypes and omits some of them. The sample has some 670,000 clones; over 80% are singletons. Sequenced sample: peripheral blood. The source of these receptors is a woman between 18 and 29 years old with acute or convalescent COVID-19. The CDR3 runs from the conserved cysteine through the conserved F or W. D genes are given only for firm matches. The size of a clone is reported for some rows only, either as once, few or many, or as a class for expanded clones.

D gene,clone size,J gene,V gene,CDR3 DNA,CDR3 protein
TRBD2,NA,TRBJ2-3,TRBV11-2,TGTGCCAGCAGCTTGCAACTAGCGGGATCATATACGCAGTATTTT,CASSLQLAGSYTQYF
NA,NA,TRBJ2-5,TRBV24-1,TGTGCCACCAGTGATTTAGGAGGAGGACAAGAGACCCAGTACTTC,CATSDLGGGQETQYF
NA,few,TRBJ2-7,TRBV11-2,TGTGCCAGCAGCTTAGTAAGACAGGCCGCCTACGAGCAGTACTTC,CASSLVRQAAYEQYF
NA,NA,TRBJ1-2,TRBV5-3,TGTGCCAGAAGCGCAACAGGGCCCTATGGCTACACCTTC,CARSATGPYGYTF
NA,NA,TRBJ2-1,TRBV19,TGTGCCCCACCCTCTGTGAGCTCCTACAATGAGCAGTTCTTC,CAPPSVSSYNEQFF
NA,NA,TRBJ1-1,TRBV6-5,TGTGCCAGCAATATCGGAACAAGGGGTGAAGCTTTCTTT,CASNIGTRGEAFF
NA,NA,TRBJ1-1,TRBV28,TGTGCCAGCGCCTTTGCCCCATATAGAAACGCTGAAGCTTTCTTT,CASAFAPYRNAEAFF
NA,NA,TRBJ1-1,TRBV3-1/TRBV3-2,TGTGCCAGCAGCCAAGAGACAAACACTGAAGCTTTCTTT,CASSQETNTEAFF
NA,NA,TRBJ1-2,TRBV19,TGTGCCAGTAGTATTGGGAGGGGCGCAGGCTACACCTTC,CASSIGRGAGYTF
TRBD1,NA,TRBJ1-1,TRBV14,TGTGCCAGCAGCCAAGCACGATTGGGACAGGCAAGGGGAGCTTTTTTT,CASSQARLGQARGAFF
NA,NA,TRBJ1-1,TRBV15,TGTGCCTCGTGCTCCAGGGCCGGGAACACTGAAGCTTTCTTT,CASCSRAGNTEAFF
NA,NA,TRBJ1-2,TRBV3-1/TRBV3-2,TGTGCCAGCAGACCAGACAAGAACTATGGCTACACCTTC,CASRPDKNYGYTF
NA,once,TRBJ1-2,TRBV3-1/TRBV3-2,TGTGCCAGCAGCCAAGGCGGGGGACTAAGTATGGGCTACACCTTC,CASSQGGGLSMGYTF
TRBD1,NA,TRBJ2-7,TRBV5-1,TGCGCCAGCCGAATAAGAGGGGACAGGACGATGGACGAGCAGTACTTC,CASRIRGDRTMDEQYF
TRBD2,NA,TRBJ2-1,TRBV2,TGTGCCAGCAGTGTAACTAGCGGGGGACCCCGTTACAATGAGCAGTTCTTC,CASSVTSGGPRYNEQFF
TRBD1,NA,TRBJ2-3,TRBV9,TGTGCCAGCAGCTTTCGGACAGGGCCTAGCACAGATACGCAGTATTTT,CASSFRTGPSTDTQYF
NA,NA,TRBJ2-1,TRBV6-6,TGTGCCAGCAGTCGATCTTTAACAGGGATCGGGCCTAATGAGCAGTTCTTC,CASSRSLTGIGPNEQFF
NA,NA,TRBJ2-1,TRBV11-2,TGTGCCAGCAGCTTAGCCACGGGGAATAATGAGCAGTTCTTC,CASSLATGNNEQFF
NA,NA,TRBJ1-2,TRBV10-3,TGTGCCATCAGTGAAATAGGACAGTTCATTAACTATGGCTACACCTTC,CAISEIGQFINYGYTF
NA,many,TRBJ1-4,TRBV28,TGTGCCAGCAGTTTAGGGGGGGCAACTAATGAAAAACTGTTTTTT,CASSLGGATNEKLFF
TRBD1,NA,TRBJ2-1,TRBV14,TGTGCCAGCAGCCAAGCTTTTGGACAGGGGGCTGATGAGCAGTTCTTC,CASSQAFGQGADEQFF
NA,NA,TRBJ2-7,TRBV24-1,TGTGCCACCAGTGAGACAGGCTCCTACGAGCAGTACTTC,CATSETGSYEQYF
NA,NA,TRBJ2-7,TRBV4-1,TGCGCCAGCAGCCAAGGTCAACTCTACGAGCAGTACTTC,CASSQGQLYEQYF
TRBD1,NA,TRBJ1-2,TRBV2,TGTGCCAGCAGTGAAGCGCTTCAGGGGGCAATTAACTATGGCTACACCTTC,CASSEALQGAINYGYTF
NA,NA,TRBJ1-1,TRBV2,TGTGCCAGCCGGTCCCGGAGGGTGGCCACTGAAGCTTTCTTT,CASRSRRVATEAFF
TRBD1,NA,TRBJ2-7,TRBV29-1,TGCAGCGTGGGACAGGCTTACGAGCAGTACTTC,CSVGQAYEQYF
NA,few,TRBJ1-6,TRBV4-3,TGCGCCAGCAGCCAAGATCCGGGCTCCTATAATTCACCCCTCCACTTT,CASSQDPGSYNSPLHF
TRBD1,once,TRBJ2-1,TRBV6-5,TGTGCCAGCAGATTGACAGGGGGTCCTGAGCAGTTCTTC,CASRLTGGPEQFF
NA,NA,TRBJ2-2,TRBV5-4,TGTGCCAGCAGCCCTTGGGCCACCTCGAACACCGGGGAGCTGTTTTTT,CASSPWATSNTGELFF
NA,NA,TRBJ1-1,TRBV30,TGTGCCTGGAGTCTACGGGGGGGCTGGGGGCTGAACACTGAAGCTTTCTTT,CAWSLRGGWGLNTEAFF
TRBD1,NA,TRBJ2-1,TRBV11-3,TGTGCCAGCAGCTTATACGGGACAGGGTTGAATGAGCAGTTCTTC,CASSLYGTGLNEQFF
TRBD1,NA,TRBJ1-4,TRBV7-9,TGTGCCAGCAGCTTAGCGGAGGGGGCGGAAAAACTGTTTTTT,CASSLAEGAEKLFF
NA,once,TRBJ2-7,TRBV2,TGTGCCAGCAATCGGGGGACCCCTACGCAGCAGTACTTC,CASNRGTPTQQYF
NA,NA,TRBJ1-5,TRBV12-3/TRBV12-4,TGTGCCAGCAGTTCCGGACAGAACGGGCCCCAGCATTTT,CASSSGQNGPQHF
NA,once,TRBJ2-7,TRBV12-3/TRBV12-4,TGTGCCAGCAGTTCGGGGGAGATGCGGTACTTC,CASSSGEMRYF
NA,NA,TRBJ2-5,TRBV19,TGTGCCAGTAGGCCTAGGGGACAAGAGACCCAGTACTTC,CASRPRGQETQYF
TRBD2,NA,TRBJ2-7,TRBV5-1,TGCGCCAGCAGCTTGTCAGCGGGGGGGCACGAGCAGTACTTC,CASSLSAGGHEQYF
NA,NA,TRBJ2-1,TRBV6-6,TGTGCCAGCAGTTCAATGTATGAGCAGTTCTTC,CASSSMYEQFF
NA,NA,TRBJ1-2,TRBV6-1,TGTGCCAGCAGTGAAGGGCAGGCATACTATGGCTACACCTTC,CASSEGQAYYGYTF
NA,NA,TRBJ1-2,TRBV4-3,TGCGCCAGCAGCCGAACCCCTACTTACAGTTTTCACCGGGGCTACACCTTC,CASSRTPTYSFHRGYTF
TRBD1,NA,TRBJ2-1,TRBV4-2,TGTGCCAGCAGCCAAGGTCTGGGACAGGCTCGCAATGAGCAGTTCTTC,CASSQGLGQARNEQFF
NA,NA,TRBJ1-2,TRBV30,TGTGCCTGGAGTGTACGGTTAGCCTATGGCTACACCTTC,CAWSVRLAYGYTF
TRBD1,few,TRBJ1-2,TRBV10-3,TGTGCCATCAGTGGGGGACAGGGGAGCAACTATGGCTACACCTTC,CAISGGQGSNYGYTF
NA,NA,TRBJ1-2,TRBV4-1,TGCGCCAGCACCGAACACAGTCTACAAGCGGAAGAATTTAGGGAACCACAGCGCGGCTACACCTTC,CASTEHSLQAEEFREPQRGYTF
NA,NA,TRBJ2-1,TRBV11-3,TGTGCCAGCAGCGATAAAGGAGGGGCGGCCTACAATGAGCAGTTCTTC,CASSDKGGAAYNEQFF
NA,NA,TRBJ2-7,TRBV5-1,TGCGCCAGCAGCCCCTACCAGGGTGCCTACGAGCAGTACTTC,CASSPYQGAYEQYF
NA,NA,TRBJ1-3,TRBV6-5,TGTGCCAGCAGCTGGGGAGGGGTAAACACCATATATTTT,CASSWGGVNTIYF
TRBD1,NA,TRBJ1-2,TRBV4-1,TGCGCCAGCAGCCAAGCAGACAGGGAGACCTATGGCTACACCTTC,CASSQADRETYGYTF
NA,NA,TRBJ1-4,TRBV18,TGTGCCAGCTCACCATTCAACGGGGCAACTAATGAAAAACTGTTTTTT,CASSPFNGATNEKLFF
TRBD2,NA,TRBJ2-7,TRBV7-8,TGTGCCAGCAGCTTAGTATCGCGGGGGGACTACGAGCAGTACTTC,CASSLVSRGDYEQYF
NA,NA,TRBJ2-7,TRBV7-2,TGTGCCAGCAGCCCCGGGGAGCCGCCCTACGAGCAGTACTTC,CASSPGEPPYEQYF
NA,NA,TRBJ2-5,TRBV11-2,TGTGCCAGCAGCTTAGATTATTCTCAAGAGACCCAGTACTTC,CASSLDYSQETQYF
NA,once,TRBJ2-7,TRBV9,TGTGCCAGCAGCCCCGAGGATGAATACGAGCAGTACTTC,CASSPEDEYEQYF
TRBD1,NA,TRBJ2-7,TRBV6-5,TGTGCCAGCACCCGACCGGGACAGGGGTCCGAGCAGTACTTC,CASTRPGQGSEQYF
NA,NA,TRBJ1-4,TRBV6-1,TGTGCCAGCAGTGAAGCGCTAGTGCACGCGCTAACAACTAATGAAAAACTGTTTTTT,CASSEALVHALTTNEKLFF
NA,NA,TRBJ1-2,TRBV9,TGTGCCAGCAGCGGGCTCAGGGGCTACACCTTC,CASSGLRGYTF
TRBD1,NA,TRBJ1-1,TRBV5-6,TGTGCCAGCATCCCTCTCGGGACAGGCGGGGAGGGCACTGAAGCTTTCTTT,CASIPLGTGGEGTEAFF
TRBD1,NA,TRBJ2-7,TRBV5-5,TGTGCCAGCAGCTGGGGACAGATCCGTGGGAACGAGCAGTACTTC,CASSWGQIRGNEQYF
NA,NA,TRBJ1-1,TRBV9,TGTGCCAGCAGCCCAAGGATATGGCAGGGTGTTGAAGCTTTCTTT,CASSPRIWQGVEAFF
TRBD1,NA,TRBJ1-6,TRBV30,TGTGCCTGGAGCCTTCCGGACAGGGCGAATTCACCCCTCCACTTT,CAWSLPDRANSPLHF